Each of the 3 T cell receptor beta chains below was sequenced from the same sample in a study of a mutant IDH1 vaccine in newly diagnosed glioma. The antigens for these receptors are not known. Time point meaning: week 23, last vaccination. Every vaccine dose comprised 300 ug of mutant IDH1 20-mer peptide plus topical imiquimod. Here immunoSEQ multiplex PCR was the method, and the copy in TCRdb shows in-frame clones only, minus some. The sample records under 45,000 clones, 80% to 95% being singletons. Sequencing used PBMCs, obtained from a glioma patient whose treatment included an IDH1 peptide vaccine. These receptors all come from a man in his fifties or sixties with glioma.

This rearrangement joins TRBV11-2 to TRBJ2-7; a weak D match, TRBD1 (5 bases). CDR3 length: 16 amino acids. V lost 2 bases and J 2 bases, leaving 16 bases between the germline ends. Germline V gene data show CDR1 as SGHAT and CDR2 as FQNNGV. In DNA, the CDR3 is TGTGCCAGCAGCTTAAGTTTCTCACAGGTAGCCTACGAGCAGTACTTC. It codes for CASSLSFSQVAYEQYF.

The V gene is TRBV5-1, the J gene TRBJ2-5; a possible D gene is TRBD1 (5 bases). V lost 4 bases to trimming and J lost 4 bases, with 14 bases between them. CDR1 and CDR2 from the germline V gene are SGHRS and YFSETQ. This CDR3 is 14 amino acids long. CDR3 in DNA: TGCGCCAGCAGCCCACTCGACAGTGGAGAGACCCAGTACTTC. Protein: CASSPLDSGETQYF.

The chain couples TRBV18 to TRBJ2-7; D not certain. Germline loops: CDR1 KGHSH, CDR2 LQKENI. The CDR3 contains 11 residues. V lost 3 bases and J 4 bases, leaving 4 bases between the germline ends. DNA for the CDR3: TGTGCCAGCTCACCTGGTTACGAGCAGTACTTC. Translating gives CASSPGYEQYF.